Included here is one TCR beta chain sequence, with context. This clone has just a few counts. Its antigen is not yet known. No much larger clone is present one base from it, and per-base qualities are unavailable. The source of the sample is a study of beta chain features in type 1 diabetes (dated by TCRdb to the late 2010s). As for the study more broadly: No differences in mean age, gender distribution, total cell number or subset yield were found between patients and healthy donors. A total of roughly 100 million sorted cells were examined across all samples, and the number of cells per subset was strongly correlated with RNA yield. The study compared the TCRB repertoires of sorted circulating CD4+ T cell subsets in recently diagnosed type 1 diabetes patients with those in matched healthy donors. Regulatory and stem cell-like memory subsets were obtained from only 8 patients and roughly 8 healthy donors, while naive and central memory subsets were obtained from all 28 donors.

The investigation overall reported the following: At VDJ recombination sites, patients with type 1 diabetes made fewer insertions and deleted more nucleotides, a pattern implying thymic rearrangement abnormalities. HLA sub-analyses involved small numbers of individuals, so any influence of HLA type on TCRB rearrangement remained unresolved. The naive, central memory and regulatory TCRB repertoires appeared to resemble one another more closely among patients than among healthy donors. PCR may preferentially amplify shorter templates, but because patient and control samples were amplified and corrected together, any resulting skew would affect both groups equally. A moderate but significant shortening of TCRB CDR3 length was observed in type 1 diabetes patients in all four CD4+ subsets. Sequencing cDNA rather than genomic DNA could over-represent highly expressing activated cells, although activation and CD3 levels did not differ between groups.

From each donor, a single peripheral blood sample of 95 to 150 mL on average was drawn into heparinised tubes. A BD FACSAria II and a panel including CD45RO, CCR7, CD25, CD127, CD95 and CD27 were used to sort naive, central memory, regulatory and stem cell-like memory CD4+ T cells. Every sorted population had a purity above 95%. Right away, PBMCs were isolated by Lymphoprep density gradient centrifugation and were stained directly, with no culture step. So that batch effects would be minimized, each experiment stained and sorted samples in pairs, pairing one healthy donor with one patient. The CDR3, cysteine through phenylalanine, is 13 amino acids long. Only CDR3 DNA is held: 39 bases, read in frame from base 1. According to the germline V gene (reference sequence), CDR1 reads GTSNPN and CDR2 reads SVGIG. Trimming takes 2 bases from V and 11 bases from J, and the germline ends sit 18 bases apart.

All of the isolated RNA was reverse transcribed with the High Capacity cDNA Reverse Transcription Kit, so expressed TCRB transcripts were sequenced. Deep immunoSEQ sequencing was applied to naive, central memory and regulatory T cell samples, giving an average of about 3.8 million total reads per sample. After sorted cells were lysed in RLT buffer, RNA was extracted with DNase-treated RNeasy Micro or Mini kits, with the choice depending on cell number. Each cell subset was processed on its own to prevent cross-contamination, while patient and healthy donor samples were processed together. TCRB sequences were amplified from cDNA with the immunoSEQ multiplex PCR, producing 87-bp fragments spanning the CDR3 region. Sequencing of the amplicons was done on the Illumina HiSeq platform. The original methods were these. PCR bias was computationally corrected using synthetic template baselines, reads within Hamming distance 2 were collapsed, and singletons that could not be merged were discarded. Reads were aligned to IMGT to assign V, D and J genes, CDR3 length, and insertions or deletions at six rearrangement sites. Within each subset, clonotype counts were normalized to the number of sorted cells before true diversity and Gini coefficients were calculated with the tcR R package. Repertoire sharing was quantified using the overlap coefficient calculated on TCRB nucleotide sequences. As a proxy for the pre-selection repertoire, out-of-frame TCRB sequences from naive cells were analyzed. TCRdb took over this immuneACCESS table, retaining in-frame rearrangements with V and J assigned. Such tables are incomplete; in checked studies, under half of the missing clones stem from an unresolved V gene, and the remainder is unexplained. From that table come the V and J calls and clone size; the DNA was used to work out D and trimming. The sample table shows about 660,000 clones, and roughly an eighth are seen once. The leading ten clones occupy approximately 0.039% of the sample.

The sequence joins TRBV30 to TRBJ1-1, with the D gene uncertain. The TCR comes from a young man with type 1 diabetes. The sample was naive CD4+ T cells from blood. The cell subset or site label for this specimen denotes: true naive CD4+ T cells. The base sequence is TGTGCCTGGAGTCTCACAACCGGGGAAGTGGCTTTCTTT. Its translation is CAWSLTTGEVAFF.